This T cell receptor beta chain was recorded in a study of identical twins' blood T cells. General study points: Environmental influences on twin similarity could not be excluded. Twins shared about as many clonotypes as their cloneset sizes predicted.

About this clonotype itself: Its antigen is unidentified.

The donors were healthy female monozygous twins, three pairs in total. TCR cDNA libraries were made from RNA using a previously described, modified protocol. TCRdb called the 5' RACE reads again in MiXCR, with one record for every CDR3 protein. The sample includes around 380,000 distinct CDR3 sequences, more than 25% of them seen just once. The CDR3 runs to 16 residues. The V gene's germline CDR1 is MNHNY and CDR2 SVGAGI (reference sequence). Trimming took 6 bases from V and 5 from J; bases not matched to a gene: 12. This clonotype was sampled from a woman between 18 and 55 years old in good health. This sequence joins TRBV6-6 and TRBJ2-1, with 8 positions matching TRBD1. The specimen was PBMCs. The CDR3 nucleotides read TGTGCCAGCAGAACGCCAGGGGGCTATCCGAACAATGAGCAGTTCTTC. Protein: CASRTPGGYPNNEQFF.